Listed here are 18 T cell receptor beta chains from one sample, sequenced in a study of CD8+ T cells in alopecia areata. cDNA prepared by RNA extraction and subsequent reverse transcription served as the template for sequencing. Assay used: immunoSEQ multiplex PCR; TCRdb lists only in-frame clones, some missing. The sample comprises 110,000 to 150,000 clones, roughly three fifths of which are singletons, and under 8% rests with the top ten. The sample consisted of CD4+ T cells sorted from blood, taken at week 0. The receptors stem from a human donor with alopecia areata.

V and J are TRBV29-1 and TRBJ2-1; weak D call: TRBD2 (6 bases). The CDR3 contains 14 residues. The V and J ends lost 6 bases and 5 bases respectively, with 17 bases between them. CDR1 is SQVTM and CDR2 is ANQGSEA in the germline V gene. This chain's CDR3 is CSVDQGGINNEQFF. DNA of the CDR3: TGCAGCGTCGATCAGGGAGGCATCAACAATGAGCAGTTCTTC.

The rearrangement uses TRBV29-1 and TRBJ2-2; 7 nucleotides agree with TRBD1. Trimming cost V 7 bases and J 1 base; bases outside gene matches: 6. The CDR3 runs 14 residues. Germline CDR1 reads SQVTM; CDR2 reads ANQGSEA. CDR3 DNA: TGCAGCGCCCGTAGACAGGGGAACACCGGGGAGCTGTTTTTT. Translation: CSARRQGNTGELFF.

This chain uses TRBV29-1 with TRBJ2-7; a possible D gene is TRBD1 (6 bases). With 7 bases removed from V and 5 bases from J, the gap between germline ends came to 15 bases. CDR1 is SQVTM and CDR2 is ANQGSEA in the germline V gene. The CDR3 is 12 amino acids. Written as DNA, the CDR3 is TGCAGCGCGATTAACAGGGCAAACGAGCAGTACTTC. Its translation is CSAINRANEQYF.

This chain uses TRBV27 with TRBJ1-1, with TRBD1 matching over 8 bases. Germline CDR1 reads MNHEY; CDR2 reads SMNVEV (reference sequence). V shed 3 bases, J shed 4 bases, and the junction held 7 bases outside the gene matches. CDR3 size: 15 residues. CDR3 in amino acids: CASSFRQGKGTEAFF. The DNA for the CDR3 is TGTGCCAGCAGTTTTAGACAGGGGAAGGGCACTGAAGCTTTCTTT.

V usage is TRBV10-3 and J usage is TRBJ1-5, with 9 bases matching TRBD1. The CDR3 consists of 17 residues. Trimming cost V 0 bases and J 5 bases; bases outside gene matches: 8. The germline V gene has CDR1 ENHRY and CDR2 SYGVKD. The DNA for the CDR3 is TGTGCCATCAGTGAGTCGTCGGGACAGGGAAGAGATCAGCCCCAGCATTTT. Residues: CAISESSGQGRDQPQHF.

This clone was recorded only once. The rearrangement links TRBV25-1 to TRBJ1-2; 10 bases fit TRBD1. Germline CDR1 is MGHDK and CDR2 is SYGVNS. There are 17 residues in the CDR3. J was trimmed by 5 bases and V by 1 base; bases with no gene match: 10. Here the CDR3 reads CASSESGTGADLYGYTF. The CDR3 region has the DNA TGTGCCAGCAGTGAATCGGGGACAGGGGCTGACCTATATGGCTACACCTTC.

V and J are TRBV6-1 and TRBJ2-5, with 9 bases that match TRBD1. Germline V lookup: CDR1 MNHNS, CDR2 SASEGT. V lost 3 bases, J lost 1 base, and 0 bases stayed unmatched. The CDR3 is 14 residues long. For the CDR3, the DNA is TGTGCCAGCAGTGAGACAGGGGGCCAAGAGACCCAGTACTTC. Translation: CASSETGGQETQYF.

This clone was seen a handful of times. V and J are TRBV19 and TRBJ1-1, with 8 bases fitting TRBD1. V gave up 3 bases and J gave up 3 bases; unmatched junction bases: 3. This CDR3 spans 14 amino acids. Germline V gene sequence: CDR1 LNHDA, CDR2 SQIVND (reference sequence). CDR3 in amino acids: CASSIGTGHTEAFF. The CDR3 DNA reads TGTGCCAGTAGTATCGGGACAGGACACACTGAAGCTTTCTTT. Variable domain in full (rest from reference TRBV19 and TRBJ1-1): DGGITQSPKYLFRKEGQNVTLSCEQNLNHDAMYWYRQDPGQGLRLIYYSQIVNDFQKGDIAEGYSVSREKKESFPLTVTSAQKNPTAFYLCASSIGTGHTEAFFGQGTRLTVV.

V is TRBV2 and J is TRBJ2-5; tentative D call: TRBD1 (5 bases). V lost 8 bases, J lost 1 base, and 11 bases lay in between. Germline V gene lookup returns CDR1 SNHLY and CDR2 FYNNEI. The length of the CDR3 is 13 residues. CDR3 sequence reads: CASGWQGQETQYF. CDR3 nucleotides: TGTGCCAGCGGATGGCAGGGCCAAGAGACCCAGTACTTC.

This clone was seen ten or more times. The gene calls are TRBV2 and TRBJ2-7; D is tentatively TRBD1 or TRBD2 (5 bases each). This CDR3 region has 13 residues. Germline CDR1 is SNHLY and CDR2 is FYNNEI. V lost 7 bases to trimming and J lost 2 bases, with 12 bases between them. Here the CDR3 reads CASNRDGAYEQYF. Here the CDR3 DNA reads TGTGCCAGCAACCGGGACGGAGCCTACGAGCAGTACTTC.

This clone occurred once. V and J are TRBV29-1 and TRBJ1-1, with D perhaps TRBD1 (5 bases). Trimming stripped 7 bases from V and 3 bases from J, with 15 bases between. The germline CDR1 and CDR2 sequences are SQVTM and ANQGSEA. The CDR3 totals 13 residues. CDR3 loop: CSARDALDTEAFF. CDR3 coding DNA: TGCAGCGCCCGGGACGCCCTGGACACTGAAGCTTTCTTT. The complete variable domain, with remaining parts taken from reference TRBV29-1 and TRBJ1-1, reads SAVISQKPSRDICQRGTSLTIQCQVDSQVTMMFWYRQQPGQSLTLIATANQGSEATYESGFVIDKFPISRPNLTFSTLTVSNMSPEDSSIYLCSARDALDTEAFFGQGTRLTVV.

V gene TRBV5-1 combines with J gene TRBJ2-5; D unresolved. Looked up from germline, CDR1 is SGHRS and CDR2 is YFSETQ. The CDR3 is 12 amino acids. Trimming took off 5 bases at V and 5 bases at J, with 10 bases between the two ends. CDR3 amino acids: CASSRAGETQYF. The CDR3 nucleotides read TGCGCCAGCAGTCGAGCTGGGGAGACCCAGTACTTC.

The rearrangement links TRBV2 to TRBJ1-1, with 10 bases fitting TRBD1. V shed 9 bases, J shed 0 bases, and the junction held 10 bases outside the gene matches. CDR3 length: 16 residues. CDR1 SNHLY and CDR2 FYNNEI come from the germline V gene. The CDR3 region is CASRDRGISMNTEAFF. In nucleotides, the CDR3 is TGTGCCAGTCGGGACAGGGGAATATCAATGAACACTGAAGCTTTCTTT.

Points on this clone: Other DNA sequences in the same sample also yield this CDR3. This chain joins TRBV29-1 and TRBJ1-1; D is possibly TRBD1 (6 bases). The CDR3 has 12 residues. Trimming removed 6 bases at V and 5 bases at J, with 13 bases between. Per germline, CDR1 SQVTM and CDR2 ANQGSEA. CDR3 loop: CSVQRRGTEAFF. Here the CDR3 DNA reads TGCAGCGTCCAGAGGAGGGGGACTGAAGCTTTCTTT.

CDR3 region: CASSPDRARALEQYF. CDR3 in DNA: TGTGCCAGCAGCCCAGACAGGGCCCGGGCTTTGGAGCAGTACTTC. The chain is built from TRBV7-2 and TRBJ2-7; 7 bases agree with TRBD1. V trimming: 5 bases; J trimming: 7 bases; junction bases outside the gene matches: 14. CDR3 length: 15 residues. Looked up from germline, CDR1 is SGHTA and CDR2 is FQGNSA. Based on the CDR3 plus reference TRBV7-2 and TRBJ2-7, the full variable domain is GAGVSQSPSNKVTEKGKDVELRCDPISGHTALYWYRQSLGQGLEFLIYFQGNSAPDKSGLPSDRFSAERTGGSVSTLTIQRTQQEDSAVYLCASSPDRARALEQYFGPGTRLTVT.

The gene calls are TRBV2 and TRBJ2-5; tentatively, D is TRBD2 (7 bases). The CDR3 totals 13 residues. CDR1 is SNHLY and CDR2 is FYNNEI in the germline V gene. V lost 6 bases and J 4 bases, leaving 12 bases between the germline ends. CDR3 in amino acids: CASRQGRGETQYF. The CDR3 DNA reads TGTGCCAGCAGGCAGGGGAGGGGAGAGACCCAGTACTTC.

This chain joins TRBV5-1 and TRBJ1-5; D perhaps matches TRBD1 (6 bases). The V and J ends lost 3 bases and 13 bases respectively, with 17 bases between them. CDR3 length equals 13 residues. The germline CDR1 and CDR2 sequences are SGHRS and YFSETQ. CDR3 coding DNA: TGCGCCAGCAGCTCAAGTCCCCGGGACAATCAGCATTTT. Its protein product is CASSSSPRDNQHF. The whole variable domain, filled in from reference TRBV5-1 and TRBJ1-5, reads KAGVTQTPRYLIKTRGQQVTLSCSPISGHRSVSWYQQTPGQGLQFLFEYFSETQRNKGNFPGRFSGRQFSNSRSEMNVSTLELGDSALYLCASSSSPRDNQHFGDGTRLSIL.

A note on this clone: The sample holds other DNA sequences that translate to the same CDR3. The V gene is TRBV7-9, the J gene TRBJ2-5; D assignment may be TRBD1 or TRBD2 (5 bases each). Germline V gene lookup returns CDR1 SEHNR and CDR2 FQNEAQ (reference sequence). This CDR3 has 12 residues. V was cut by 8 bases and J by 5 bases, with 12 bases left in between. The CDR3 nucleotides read TGTGCCAGCTCGCTAGCAGGGGAGACCCAGTACTTC. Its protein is CASSLAGETQYF.